A selection of T cell receptor beta chains follows, all from one sample in a study of cytomegalovirus exposure and HLA in healthy donors. Clones were read by immunoSEQ multiplex PCR, and TCRdb kept only the in-frame ones, dropping some. The sample records about 140,000 clones, 65% to 80% being singletons. The sample was PBMCs. These receptors came from a woman aged 25 to 39 in good health and CMV-seronegative. Each CDR3 is given with its conserved first and last residue. A D gene is named only where the DNA matches it firmly. Not every row has a clone size; where given, it reads once, few, many or a size class.

TRBV7-9,-,few,TRBJ1-1,TGTGCCAGCAGCTTAGGGTCAAGCGCGGGGAACACTGAAGCTTTCTTT,CASSLGSSAGNTEAFF
TRBV5-6,TRBD1,once,TRBJ2-7,TGTGCCAGCAGCGGCGGACAGGAGACCTACGAGCAGTACTTC,CASSGGQETYEQYF
TRBV10-2,-,-,TRBJ2-1,TGCGCCAGCAGTGAAACTAGTATGATTAGTGAGCAGTTCTTC,CASSETSMISEQFF
TRBV19,TRBD1,-,TRBJ2-2,TGTGCCAGTAGTGACAGGGTGGCCCGGGAGCTGTTTTTT,CASSDRVARELFF
TRBV7-9,-,-,TRBJ1-2,TGTGCCAGCAGCGAGGAAGACTACACCTTC,CASSEEDYTF
TRBV7-2,-,once,TRBJ2-6,TGTGCCAGCAGCTTACGTGGGGCCAACGTCCTGACTTTC,CASSLRGANVLTF
TRBV5-4,TRBD2,-,TRBJ2-2,TGTGCCAGCAGCTTACTAGCGGGGAACACCGGGGAGCTGTTTTTT,CASSLLAGNTGELFF
TRBV19,-,-,TRBJ1-6,TGTGCCAGTAGTATACTAGCTCATCGGGGAAACGGTTCACCCCTCCACTTT,CASSILAHRGNGSPLHF
TRBV4-1,-,-,TRBJ1-1,TGCGCCAGCAGCCAAGATACGGGGCGGGGAGAAGCTTTCTTT,CASSQDTGRGEAFF
TRBV5-6,TRBD1,-,TRBJ1-2,TGTGCCAGCAGCTCCCGGGACAGGGAAGGGGGTGGCTACACCTTC,CASSSRDREGGGYTF
TRBV5-1,TRBD2,-,TRBJ2-3,TGCGCCAGCAGCCCCCTGGGGCGGGGGGAAACTACGCAGTATTTT,CASSPLGRGETTQYF
TRBV7-2,TRBD2,-,TRBJ2-2,TGTGCCAGCAGCTTATGGGAAGGGAGGGGCGGGGAGCTGTTTTTT,CASSLWEGRGGELFF
TRBV19,-,-,TRBJ1-1,TGTGCCAGTACCACGATGATGGGGGGCACTGAAGCTTTCTTT,CASTTMMGGTEAFF
TRBV29-1,TRBD2,-,TRBJ2-1,TGCAGCGTCCTTAGGGTAGCGGGAGGGAAGCAGTTCTTC,CSVLRVAGGKQFF
TRBV7-7,TRBD1,-,TRBJ2-1,TGTGCTAGCAGCCCCTTCTGGGACAGTGAGGGGAATGAGCAGTTCTTC,CASSPFWDSEGNEQFF
TRBV13,TRBD1,-,TRBJ1-5,TGTGCCAGCAGCTTGGGACAGGGCAATCAGCCCCAGCATTTT,CASSLGQGNQPQHF
TRBV18,-,few,TRBJ2-7,TGTGCCAGCTCACCACAGGGGCCCGACAATTCCTACGAGCAGTACTTC,CASSPQGPDNSYEQYF
TRBV10-3,TRBD1,-,TRBJ1-2,TGTGCCATCAGGGGGACAGGGATCGACTATGGCTACACCTTC,CAIRGTGIDYGYTF
TRBV5-1,TRBD1,once,TRBJ2-7,TGCGCCAGCAGCCAGGGACAGAATTACGAGCAGTACTTC,CASSQGQNYEQYF
TRBV12-5,-,-,TRBJ1-1,TGTGCTAGTGGTTCCTCAGCGGGGGCCGGACGCATGAACACTGAAGCTTTCTTT,CASGSSAGAGRMNTEAFF
TRBV7-2,TRBD1,-,TRBJ1-5,TGTGCCAGCAGCTTAGGTGCAGGGGGCTATCAGCCCCAGCATTTT,CASSLGAGGYQPQHF
TRBV28,-,once,TRBJ1-3,TGTGCCAGCAGTTTACCGAGGGTCTCTGGAAACACCATATATTTT,CASSLPRVSGNTIYF
TRBV4-1,TRBD2,many,TRBJ2-1,TGCGCCAGCAGCCAACTAGCGGGGGGCGAGTACAATGAGCAGTTCTTC,CASSQLAGGEYNEQFF
TRBV5-4,TRBD2,-,TRBJ2-1,TGTGCCAGCAGCTTTGAAGGGATAGCGGGAGGGTACAATGAGCAGTTCTTC,CASSFEGIAGGYNEQFF
TRBV30,-,-,TRBJ1-6,TGTGCCTGGTGTTGGGGCGTCCATAATTCACCCCTCCACTTT,CAWCWGVHNSPLHF
TRBV27,TRBD2,-,TRBJ2-1,TGTGCCAGCAGTGCCGGGACTAGCGGGGGCAATGAGCAGTTCTTC,CASSAGTSGGNEQFF
TRBV25-1,TRBD2,-,TRBJ2-3,TGTGCCAGCAGTGAATGGACTAGCGGAGCAGGGGCAGATACGCAGTATTTT,CASSEWTSGAGADTQYF
TRBV7-7,-,-,TRBJ2-5,TGTGCTAGCAGCGGAACGCTAGGAGAGACCCAGTACTTC,CASSGTLGETQYF
TRBV5-8,TRBD1,once,TRBJ1-1,TGTGCCAGCAGCCTTGACAGGGGAGGATGGGCTTTCTTT,CASSLDRGGWAFF
TRBV5-1,-,once,TRBJ1-4,TGCGCCAGCAGCGCCCAAATACCGGGGGGTCCTAATGAAAAACTGTTTTTT,CASSAQIPGGPNEKLFF
TRBV2,TRBD1,-,TRBJ2-5,TGTGCCAGCAGGAGACAGGGGAGCATCCAAGAGACCCAGTACTTC,CASRRQGSIQETQYF
TRBV5-1,TRBD2,-,TRBJ2-7,TGCGCCAGCAGCTTAAAGACTAGCGGGGGCAGTTCCTACGAGCAGTACTTC,CASSLKTSGGSSYEQYF
TRBV21-1,-,-,TRBJ1-5,TGTGCCAGCAGCAAAGGCCTGAGTCAGCCCCAGCATTTT,CASSKGLSQPQHF
TRBV10-2,TRBD2,once,TRBJ2-5,TGCGCCAGCGGACTAGCGGGAGAGACCCAGTACTTC,CASGLAGETQYF
TRBV28,TRBD2,-,TRBJ2-2,TGTGCCAGCAGACGTATTACCGGGACTAGCGTCGTCGGGGAGCTGTTTTTT,CASRRITGTSVVGELFF
TRBV7-2,-,-,TRBJ1-4,TGTGCCAGCAGCTTACAAGCAGGGTCAGCTAATGAAAAACTGTTTTTT,CASSLQAGSANEKLFF
TRBV12-5,-,-,TRBJ2-5,TGTGCTAGTGGGCTCACCCAGGCGGAGACCCAGTACTTC,CASGLTQAETQYF
TRBV5-1,TRBD1,few,TRBJ1-2,TGCGCCAGCAGCTCCCAGGGGGTCGATCGCGATGGCTACACCTTC,CASSSQGVDRDGYTF
TRBV6-6,TRBD1,-,TRBJ1-2,TGTGCCAGCAGTTACGACAGGGGGTATGGCTACACCTTC,CASSYDRGYGYTF
TRBV7-3,TRBD1,-,TRBJ2-7,TGTGCCAGCAGCGCCCGACAGGGGACCTCCTACGAGCAGTACTTC,CASSARQGTSYEQYF
TRBV5-1,-,few,TRBJ2-7,TGCGCCAGCAGCTTGGGCGGCGGCGAGCAGTACTTC,CASSLGGGEQYF
TRBV9,-,-,TRBJ2-1,TGTGCCAGCAGCGTAGGGGACAAACACAATGAGCAGTTCTTC,CASSVGDKHNEQFF
TRBV2,-,once,TRBJ1-2,TGTGCCAGCAGTCCCGGGGGTGGCTACACCTTC,CASSPGGGYTF
TRBV7-8,TRBD1,once,TRBJ1-1,TGTGCCAGCAGCTCCCGGACAGGGAGTTCCATGAACACTGAAGCTTTCTTT,CASSSRTGSSMNTEAFF
TRBV2,-,many,TRBJ1-3,TGTGCCAGCAGCACTCTGGGGCCTAGCTCTGGAAACACCATATATTTT,CASSTLGPSSGNTIYF
TRBV9,-,once,TRBJ2-2,TGTGCCAGCAGCGTAGTCCCGGAGGTAGCCGGGGAGCTGTTTTTT,CASSVVPEVAGELFF
TRBV30,TRBD1,-,TRBJ2-7,TGTGCCTGGGAGCCGGGACAGGGAGGTTACGAGCAGTACTTC,CAWEPGQGGYEQYF
TRBV19,-,-,TRBJ1-3,TGTGCCAGTAGGTTCGCGGCTGGAAACACCATATATTTT,CASRFAAGNTIYF
TRBV6-1,-,-,TRBJ1-2,TGTGCCAGCAGTGAAAGGCAGGGCTATGGCTACACCTTC,CASSERQGYGYTF
TRBV4-2,-,once,TRBJ2-3,TGTGCCAGCAGCCAAGGGAGGTCGCTAGCGCCGGCAGATACGCAGTATTTT,CASSQGRSLAPADTQYF
TRBV5-1,-,-,TRBJ2-2,TGCGCCAGCAGCTTGGGGTCAGCCGGGGAGCTGTTTTTT,CASSLGSAGELFF
TRBV6-5,TRBD2,-,TRBJ2-1,TGTGCCAGCAGGACTAGCGGGAGTCGTTTGGAGTTCTTC,CASRTSGSRLEFF
TRBV5-1,-,-,TRBJ2-7,TGCGCCAGCAGCTTGGACAGGAGCTCCTACGAGCAGTACTTC,CASSLDRSSYEQYF
TRBV4-1,TRBD2,-,TRBJ2-5,TGCGCCAGCAGCCCTGGGACTAGCGGGGGGGAGACCCAGTACTTC,CASSPGTSGGETQYF
TRBV30,-,-,TRBJ2-5,TGTGCCTGGAGCCACGGGTCCCAAGAGACCCAGTACTTC,CAWSHGSQETQYF
TRBV7-8,-,few,TRBJ1-3,TGTGCCAGCAGCTTACAACGGGGATCTGGAAACACCATATATTTT,CASSLQRGSGNTIYF